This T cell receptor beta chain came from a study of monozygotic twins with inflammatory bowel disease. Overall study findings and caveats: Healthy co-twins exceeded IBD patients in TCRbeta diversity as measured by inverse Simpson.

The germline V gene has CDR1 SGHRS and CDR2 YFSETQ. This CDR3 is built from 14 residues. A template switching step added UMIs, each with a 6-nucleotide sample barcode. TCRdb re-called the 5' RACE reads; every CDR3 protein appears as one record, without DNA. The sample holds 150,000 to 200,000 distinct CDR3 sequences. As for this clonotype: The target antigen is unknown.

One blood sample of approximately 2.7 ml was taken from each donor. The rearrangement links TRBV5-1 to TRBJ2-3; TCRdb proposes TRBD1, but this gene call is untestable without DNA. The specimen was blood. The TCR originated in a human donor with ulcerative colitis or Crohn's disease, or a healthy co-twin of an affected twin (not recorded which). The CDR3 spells CASSDLTGTDTQYF.